Listed here are 24 T cell receptor beta chains from one sample, sequenced in a study of T-cell memory formation after mild COVID-19. TCRdb re-analysed the 5' RACE reads in MiXCR, keeping a single row per CDR3 protein. Among fewer than 350,000 distinct CDR3 sequences, less than 9.5% were seen once, and the ten largest hold approximately 23%. The specimen sequenced was PBMCs or a T cell subset sorted from them (not recorded which). These receptors all stem from a man between 18 and 29 years old who had mild COVID-19 (a few samples of this study predate the infection). Cell type and time point are not known.

This chain links TRBV27 with TRBJ2-7, with D possibly TRBD1 on 6 matching bases. The CDR3 has 15 residues. Between the trimmed V and J ends, which lost 6 bases and 4 bases, there was a span of 19 bases. Germline assignment: CDR1 MNHEY and CDR2 SMNVEV (reference sequence). The CDR3 loop is CASSLRGYLGYEQYF. The CDR3, as DNA: TGTGCCAGCAGCCTCAGGGGCTACCTCGGGTACGAGCAGTACTTC.

The genes are TRBV11-1 and TRBJ2-3; no firm D call. There are 13 residues in the CDR3. CDR1 is SGHAT and CDR2 is FQDESV in the germline V gene (reference sequence). V gave up 6 bases and J gave up 2 bases, with 9 bases separating them. The CDR3 nucleotides read TGTGCCAGCAGACGGACGATCACAGATACGCAGTATTTT. It is translated as CASRRTITDTQYF.

The J gene is TRBJ2-3, the V gene TRBV6-5; D might be TRBD1 or TRBD2, each matching 7 bases. Trimming removed 4 bases at V and 5 bases at J, with 19 bases between. The germline gives CDR1 MNHEY, CDR2 SVGAGI. CDR3 length: 16 amino acids. CDR3 nucleotide sequence: TGTGCCAGCAGTTCTCGACAGGGTGGGGGGGGAGATACGCAGTATTTT. It encodes CASSSRQGGGGDTQYF.

The J gene is TRBJ2-7, the V gene TRBV9; no firm D call. Germline V gene sequence: CDR1 SGDLS, CDR2 YYNGEE. Trimming stripped 0 bases from V and 4 bases from J, with 11 bases between. The CDR3 loop spans 14 amino acids. DNA for the CDR3: TGTGCCAGCAGCGTAGGTGGAGAAGTTTACGAGCAGTACTTC. This encodes CASSVGGEVYEQYF.

J is TRBJ1-5 and V is TRBV19; a weak D match, TRBD1 (5 bases). The length of the CDR3 is 16 residues. V dropped 1 base and J dropped 2 bases, with 12 bases sitting between them. Germline assignment: CDR1 LNHDA and CDR2 SQIVND (reference sequence). The CDR3 here is CASSIVYGAGNQPQHF. As DNA, the CDR3 is TGTGCCAGTAGTATAGTGTACGGGGCGGGCAATCAGCCCCAGCATTTT.

This clonotype was detected a few times. This chain connects TRBV7-9 to TRBJ1-1, with unresolved D. With 1 base removed from V and 0 bases from J, the gap between germline ends came to 9 bases. CDR1 is SEHNR, CDR2 FQNEAQ, per germline (reference sequence). The CDR3 spans 15 residues. This CDR3 reads CASSLGNPMNTEAFF. CDR3 nucleotides: TGTGCCAGCAGCTTAGGAAATCCCATGAACACTGAAGCTTTCTTT. Based on the CDR3 plus reference TRBV7-9 and TRBJ1-1, the full variable domain is DTGVSQNPRHKITKRGQNVTFRCDPISEHNRLYWYRQTLGQGPEFLTYFQNEAQLEKSRLLSDRFSAERPKGSFSTLEIQRTEQGDSAMYLCASSLGNPMNTEAFFGQGTRLTVV.

The chain couples TRBV29-1 to TRBJ1-1; 7 bases are shared with TRBD1. Per the germline V gene, CDR1 is SQVTM and CDR2 is ANQGSEA. V dropped 7 bases and J dropped 4; count of bases not matched to a gene: 9. CDR3 length: 13 amino acids. CDR3: CSARRPGGTEAFF. DNA of the CDR3: TGCAGCGCTCGTCGGCCAGGGGGCACTGAAGCTTTCTTT. Filled out from reference TRBV29-1 and TRBJ1-1, the complete variable domain reads SAVISQKPSRDICQRGTSLTIQCQVDSQVTMMFWYRQQPGQSLTLIATANQGSEATYESGFVIDKFPISRPNLTFSTLTVSNMSPEDSSIYLCSARRPGGTEAFFGQGTRLTVV.

This clonotype has just a few counts. V gene TRBV7-6 combines with J gene TRBJ2-3, with 8 bases matching TRBD2. Germline-derived CDR1 and CDR2 are SGHVS and FNYEAQ. V lost 0 bases to trimming and J lost 8 bases; unmatched junction nucleotides: 10. The CDR3 has 16 amino acids. CDR3 residues: CASSLARTGGPGTQYF. DNA of the CDR3: TGTGCCAGCAGCTTAGCGCGTACGGGGGGGCCGGGTACGCAGTATTTT.

This clonotype was observed a handful of times. The CDR3, as DNA: TGTGCCAGCAGCTTGGACGGCTACCGTGGAGGGTCAGATACGCAGTATTTT. Translated: CASSLDGYRGGSDTQYF. The J gene is TRBJ2-3, the V gene TRBV5-5, with TRBD2 as a possible D gene (6 bases). Germline values: CDR1 SGHKS, CDR2 YYEKEE (reference sequence). The V and J ends lost 0 bases and 4 bases respectively, with 18 bases between them. The CDR3 consists of 17 residues.

There are a few counts of this clonotype. The chain uses TRBV11-3 and TRBJ1-1, with D perhaps matching TRBD1 (5 bases). In germline, CDR1 is SGHNT, CDR2 YENEEA. This CDR3 has 13 residues. The germline V and J ends were trimmed by 6 bases and 6 bases, with 14 bases remaining between them. CDR3: CASRLKGYAEAFF. CDR3 bases: TGTGCCAGCAGGTTAAAGGGGTACGCTGAAGCTTTCTTT.

This clonotype was found a few times. This chain connects TRBV4-1 to TRBJ1-5; no definite D call. Trimming shortened V by 0 bases and J by 4 bases, and 13 bases separated the two germline ends. CDR3 size: 16 residues. Looked up from germline, CDR1 is MGHRA and CDR2 is YSYEKL. CDR3 amino acids: CASSQEGGGSNQPQHF. CDR3 bases: TGCGCCAGCAGCCAAGAGGGAGGAGGGAGTAATCAGCCCCAGCATTTT.

This chain connects TRBV9 to TRBJ1-1; D call uncertain. Trimming took 0 bases from V and 5 from J, leaving 11 bases between them. The CDR3 is 14 residues long. Germline V gives CDR1 SGDLS, CDR2 YYNGEE. The CDR3 DNA reads as TGTGCCAGCAGCGTAGAGGTCGGGGTTACTGAAGCTTTCTTT. This encodes CASSVEVGVTEAFF. Full variable domain (rest looked up from reference TRBV9 and TRBJ1-1): DSGVTQTPKHLITATGQRVTLRCSPRSGDLSVYWYQQSLDQGLQFLIQYYNGEERAKGNILERFSAQQFPDLHSELNLSSLELGDSALYFCASSVEVGVTEAFFGQGTRLTVV.

This clonotype was detected only a few times. The chain joins TRBV18 to TRBJ1-2; 7 bases are shared with TRBD1. Germline CDR1 and CDR2: KGHSH and LQKENI. With V trimmed by 2 bases and J by 1 base, 4 bases remained unmatched. CDR3 length: 15 amino acids. The CDR3 loop reads CASSPATGNNYGYTF. In DNA, the CDR3 is TGTGCCAGCTCACCAGCGACAGGGAATAACTATGGCTACACCTTC.

The chain has TRBV6-2 or TRBV6-3 and TRBJ2-7; the D is unclear. The CDR3 runs 15 residues. Germline CDR1 and CDR2: MNHEY and SVGEGT. Trimming cost V 0 bases and J 2 bases, with 11 bases left between them. CDR3 in amino acids: CASSYSPEQPYEQYF. The CDR3 bases are TGTGCCAGCAGTTACTCTCCGGAGCAGCCCTACGAGCAGTACTTC.

This chain's CDR3 is CASSFGLAGGYEQYF. The CDR3 DNA follows: TGTGCCAGCAGCTTCGGACTAGCGGGGGGATACGAGCAGTACTTC. This chain uses TRBV11-2 with TRBJ2-7; TRBD2 aligns across 14 bases. After removal of 3 bases from V and 4 bases from J, the junction contained 2 bases not matched to a gene. The CDR3 runs to 15 residues. CDR1 is SGHAT and CDR2 is FQNNGV in the germline V gene. Based on the CDR3 plus reference TRBV11-2 and TRBJ2-7, the full variable domain is EAGVAQSPRYKIIEKRQSVAFWCNPISGHATLYWYQQILGQGPKLLIQFQNNGVVDDSQLPKDRFSAERLKGVDSTLKIQPAKLEDSAVYLCASSFGLAGGYEQYFGPGTRLTVT.

This clonotype was seen only a few times. The V call is TRBV7-3, the J call TRBJ2-2; perhaps TRBD2 as D (6 bases). This CDR3 is 16 amino acids long. With 5 bases removed from V and 4 bases from J, the gap between germline ends came to 17 bases. Germline V CDR1 and CDR2: SGHTA, FQGTGA. Written as DNA, the CDR3 is TGTGCCAGCAGCCCTGGACTACCCCCCGTCACCGGGGAGCTGTTTTTT. It yields the protein CASSPGLPPVTGELFF.

CDR3 protein: CSARRDLYNEQFF. The DNA of the CDR3 is TGCAGCGCCCGCCGGGACCTATACAATGAGCAGTTCTTC. This chain connects TRBV20-1 to TRBJ2-1; possibly TRBD1 or TRBD2 for D (5 bases each). Per germline, CDR1 DFQATT and CDR2 SNEGSKA (reference sequence). The CDR3 covers 13 residues.

This clonotype was observed a handful of times. The genes are TRBV5-1 and TRBJ2-5, with TRBD2 matching over 7 bases. J gave up 4 bases and V 1 base, and 7 bases lay outside the gene matches. CDR1 is SGHRS and CDR2 is YFSETQ in the germline V gene. CDR3 length equals 15 residues. Written as DNA, the CDR3 is TGCGCCAGCAGCTTGAGTGCAGGGAGGGGAGAGACCCAGTACTTC. It specifies CASSLSAGRGETQYF. Full variable domain (remainder filled in from reference TRBV5-1 and TRBJ2-5): KAGVTQTPRYLIKTRGQQVTLSCSPISGHRSVSWYQQTPGQGLQFLFEYFSETQRNKGNFPGRFSGRQFSNSRSEMNVSTLELGDSALYLCASSLSAGRGETQYFGPGTRLLVL.

This clonotype was counted ten times or more. The chain joins TRBV2 to TRBJ2-7, with a tentative D call TRBD1 (7 bases). Between the trimmed V and J ends, which lost 2 bases and 6 bases, there was a span of 8 bases. Germline V lookup: CDR1 SNHLY, CDR2 FYNNEI. This CDR3 has 12 amino acids. CDR3 residues: CASSEQGGEQYF. DNA of the CDR3: TGTGCCAGCAGTGAACAGGGGGGCGAGCAGTACTTC. Full variable domain (outside the CDR3, taken from reference TRBV2 and TRBJ2-7): EPEVTQTPSHQVTQMGQEVILRCVPISNHLYFYWYRQILGQKVEFLVSFYNNEISEKSEIFDDQFSVERPDGSNFTLKIRSTKLEDSAMYFCASSEQGGEQYFGPGTRLTVT.

This chain links TRBV12-3 or TRBV12-4 with TRBJ2-2; D might be TRBD2 (5 bases). This CDR3 region has 12 residues. V dropped 6 bases and J dropped 8 bases, with 10 bases sitting between them. The DNA for the CDR3 is TGTGCCAGCAGGGCTACGGGAGGGGAGCTGTTTTTT. Translated, it gives CASRATGGELFF.

This rearrangement joins TRBV11-2 to TRBJ2-3, with D possibly TRBD1 on 6 matching bases. The CDR3 is made up of 15 amino acids. The germline V and J ends were trimmed by 1 base and 5 bases, with 13 bases remaining between them. Germline values: CDR1 SGHAT, CDR2 FQNNGV. In DNA form, the CDR3 reads TGTGCCAGCAGCTTAGCCCCGGGCAGGGGAGATACGCAGTATTTT. Residues: CASSLAPGRGDTQYF.

The table lists this clonotype with many counts. The V gene is TRBV5-4, the J gene TRBJ2-3; 11 nucleotides match TRBD2. The CDR3 has 14 amino acids. Germline CDR1 SGHNT, CDR2 YYREEE (reference sequence). Trimming at V came to 7 bases and at J to 3 bases, leaving 4 bases not matched to a gene. CDR3 sequence: CASALAGGTDTQYF. In nucleotides, the CDR3 is TGTGCCAGCGCCCTAGCGGGGGGTACAGATACGCAGTATTTT. The entire variable domain, with the rest obtained from reference TRBV5-4 and TRBJ2-3, is as follows: ETGVTQSPTHLIKTRGQQVTLRCSSQSGHNTVSWYQQALGQGPQFIFQYYREEENGRGNFPPRFSGLQFPNYSSELNVNALELDDSALYLCASALAGGTDTQYFGPGTRLTVL.

The gene calls are TRBV25-1 and TRBJ1-1; 7 bases map to TRBD1. This CDR3 contains 15 residues. CDR1 is MGHDK and CDR2 is SYGVNS in the germline V gene. Losses at the gene ends were 3 bases for V and 3 bases for J; bases not matched to a gene: 7. The CDR3 bases are TGTGCCAGCAGTGAGGGGGGCAGGGGGTACACTGAAGCTTTCTTT. This encodes CASSEGGRGYTEAFF.

This clonotype was observed at least ten times. The chain couples TRBV20-1 to TRBJ2-3, with 9 bases fitting TRBD1. The CDR3 runs to 15 residues. Looked up from germline, CDR1 is DFQATT and CDR2 is SNEGSKA (reference sequence). Unmatched junction bases numbered 3, after V lost 1 base and J lost 1 base. The DNA of the CDR3 is TGCAGTGCTAGAGGGTGGGACAGGGGCACAGATACGCAGTATTTT. It yields the protein CSARGWDRGTDTQYF.